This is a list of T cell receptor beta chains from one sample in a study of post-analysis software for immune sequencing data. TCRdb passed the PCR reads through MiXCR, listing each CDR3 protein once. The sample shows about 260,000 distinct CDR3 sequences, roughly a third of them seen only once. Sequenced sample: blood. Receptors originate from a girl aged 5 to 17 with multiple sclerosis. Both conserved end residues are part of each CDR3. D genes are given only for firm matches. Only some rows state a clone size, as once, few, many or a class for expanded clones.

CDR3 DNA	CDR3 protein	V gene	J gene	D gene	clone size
TGTGCCAGCGACCCTGGGTGGGGTCGCAATCAGCCCCAGCATTTT	CASDPGWGRNQPQHF	TRBV6-6	TRBJ1-5	-	-
TGCGCCAGCAGCTTGGAACAGGGCATAATGAACACTGAAGCTTTCTTT	CASSLEQGIMNTEAFF	TRBV5-1	TRBJ1-1	-	-
TGCGCCAGCAGCTTGGCCCTCAGGGAGCAGTACTTC	CASSLALREQYF	TRBV5-1	TRBJ2-5	-	-
TGTGCCACCAGCAGTCGGGGGGGAGAAGAGACCCAGTACTTC	CATSSRGGEETQYF	TRBV15	TRBJ2-5	TRBD2	many
TGTGCCAGCAGTTGGAGCGGAGCTGACAATGAGCAGTTCTTC	CASSWSGADNEQFF	TRBV2	TRBJ2-1	-	few
TGTGCCAGCAGTTTGGGCAAGGCGCGCGAGCAGTACTTC	CASSLGKAREQYF	TRBV12-3/TRBV12-4	TRBJ2-7	-	-
TGTGCCAGCACGCTCCGGGAGGGCACAGATACGCAGTATTTT	CASTLREGTDTQYF	TRBV27	TRBJ2-3	TRBD2	-
TGTGCCATCAGTGGAGGGGGTGATGAGCCCCAGCATTTT	CAISGGGDEPQHF	TRBV10-3	TRBJ1-5	-	many
TGTGCCAGCAGCTTCTCAGGGGGGACGGTATACAATGAGCAGTTCTTC	CASSFSGGTVYNEQFF	TRBV7-2	TRBJ2-1	-	-
TGTAGGGCTGATATCGGCGGACGGGAGCAGTTCTTC	CRADIGGREQFF	TRBV20-1	TRBJ2-1	-	-
TGCAGCGTTGATCCCAGGGTGGAGACCCAGTACTTC	CSVDPRVETQYF	TRBV29-1	TRBJ2-5	-	many
TGCAGCGCCGTCCGACTCCTCTACGAGCAGTACTTC	CSAVRLLYEQYF	TRBV29-1	TRBJ2-7	-	many
TGTGCCATCCGAAAGGGACTAGCGGGGGACCACACCGGGGAGCTGTTTTTT	CAIRKGLAGDHTGELFF	TRBV15	TRBJ2-2	TRBD2	few
TGCAGCGTTGAATCGATTTTGCTGGGAAGGGACGGCTACACCTTC	CSVESILLGRDGYTF	TRBV29-1	TRBJ1-2	-	-
TGTGCCACCAGTGATCCTAAAGAAGGCGGAGGCGAAGAGACCCAGTACTTC	CATSDPKEGGGEETQYF	TRBV24-1	TRBJ2-5	-	many
TGCAGTGCTAGTGACCGGTGGAATGAGCAGTTCTTC	CSASDRWNEQFF	TRBV20-1	TRBJ2-1	-	few
TGTGCCAGCAGTGAAAACTGGACTGGCAGCGCGGCTTTCTTT	CASSENWTGSAAFF	TRBV2	TRBJ1-1	-	-
TGTGCTAGTGCCGTTAGCGGGAGCTCCTACAATGAGCAGTTCTTC	CASAVSGSSYNEQFF	TRBV12-5	TRBJ2-1	TRBD2	many
TGTGCCAGCAGCCTCGGGAGGGGCATACACAATGAGCAGTTCTTC	CASSLGRGIHNEQFF	TRBV14	TRBJ2-1	TRBD2	many
TGTGCCAGCAGCCCGCGGGACTCCACAGATACGCAGTATTTT	CASSPRDSTDTQYF	TRBV14	TRBJ2-3	-	many
TGTGCCAGCAGTTATGGCAGCTTTTTGAACACTGAAGCTTTCTTT	CASSYGSFLNTEAFF	TRBV6-5	TRBJ1-1	-	few
TGTGCCAGCAGCGTAAGCGGGACCCGCGAGGAGACCCAGTACTTC	CASSVSGTREETQYF	TRBV9	TRBJ2-5	TRBD2	many
TGTGCCAGCAGCCCAGGGACCGGGAGGTATCAGCCCCAGCATTTT	CASSPGTGRYQPQHF	TRBV27	TRBJ1-5	-	-
TGTGCCAGCAGCTTAAGTAGCGCGAACTTTAATACGCAGTATTTT	CASSLSSANFNTQYF	TRBV7-3	TRBJ2-3	-	-
TGTGCCAGCAGCTTATACGGGGGGGGAACTGAAGCTTTCTTT	CASSLYGGGTEAFF	TRBV7-9	TRBJ1-1	-	-
TGTGCCAGCAGTGGGGTGGCAAGCGTTGAAGCTTTCTTT	CASSGVASVEAFF	TRBV25-1	TRBJ1-1	-	many
TGTGCCAGCAGCTTAGTGGAGGGCCCCTACAATGAGCAGTACTTC	CASSLVEGPYNEQYF	TRBV7-9	TRBJ2-7	-	-